This is a list of T cell receptor beta chains from one sample in a study of shared clonotypes between healthy human individuals. Libraries were prepared by immunoSEQ multiplex PCR; TCRdb keeps only in-frame clonotypes and omits some of them. The sample yields around 620,000 clones, around 96% seen once. Sequences were obtained from naive CD8+ T cells sorted from blood. These receptors all stem from a woman in her twenties or thirties in good health. Both conserved end residues are part of each CDR3. A D gene is named only where the DNA matches it firmly.

d_call | j_call | v_call | cdr3_aa | cdr3_nt
- | TRBJ2-2 | TRBV6-5 | CASSYSGWDAGELFF | TGTGCCAGCAGTTACTCGGGGTGGGACGCCGGGGAGCTGTTTTTT
TRBD2 | TRBJ2-7 | TRBV19 | CASSNRKTSGSLLEEQYF | TGTGCCAGTAGTAACCGTAAGACTAGCGGGAGCCTGCTAGAGGAGCAGTACTTC
TRBD1 | TRBJ1-1 | TRBV5-1 | CASRTGDRESTEAFF | TGCGCCAGCAGGACGGGGGACAGGGAGAGCACTGAAGCTTTCTTT
- | TRBJ2-5 | TRBV27 | CASSPSAQTSREETQYF | TGTGCCAGCAGCCCAAGCGCCCAAACTAGTCGTGAAGAGACCCAGTACTTC
- | TRBJ1-1 | TRBV9 | CASSPYRQPTEAFF | TGTGCCAGCAGCCCATATCGACAGCCCACTGAAGCTTTCTTT
TRBD1 | TRBJ1-6 | TRBV25-1 | CASRLTGMDSPLHF | TGTGCCAGCCGCCTGACAGGGATGGATTCACCCCTCCACTTT
- | TRBJ2-7 | TRBV9 | CASGRSSYEQYF | TGTGCCAGCGGGAGAAGTTCCTACGAGCAGTACTTC
- | TRBJ1-1 | TRBV2 | CASNGPGSYTEAFF | TGTGCCAGCAACGGTCCAGGGTCCTACACTGAAGCTTTCTTT
- | TRBJ2-7 | TRBV27 | CASSLTGGTYEQYF | TGTGCCAGCAGTCTGACAGGAGGAACCTACGAGCAGTACTTC
- | TRBJ2-3 | TRBV6-6 | CASSYWAGSTDTQYF | TGTGCCAGCAGTTACTGGGCGGGTAGCACAGATACGCAGTATTTT
- | TRBJ2-1 | TRBV4-1 | CASSQSRGGSNEQFF | TGCGCCAGCAGCCAAAGCCGTGGGGGTTCCAATGAGCAGTTCTTC
TRBD1 | TRBJ1-1 | TRBV28 | CASSRQGVNTEAFF | TGTGCCAGCAGCAGACAGGGGGTGAACACTGAAGCTTTCTTT
- | TRBJ2-1 | TRBV27 | CASSFTRSYNEQFF | TGTGCCAGCAGTTTTACCCGCTCCTACAATGAGCAGTTCTTC
- | TRBJ1-6 | TRBV28 | CASSVGSPLHF | TGTGCCAGCAGCGTGGGTTCACCCCTCCACTTT
TRBD1 | TRBJ2-7 | TRBV6-5 | CASSYGTGKVREQYF | TGTGCCAGCAGTTACGGGACAGGGAAAGTTCGGGAGCAGTACTTC
- | TRBJ1-3 | TRBV13 | CASSLSLAYRRNTIYF | TGTGCCAGCAGCTTATCTTTGGCTTACAGAAGAAACACCATATATTTT